Presented here are 9 T cell receptor beta chains from one specimen sequenced in a study of Graves' ophthalmopathy and Graves' hyperthyroidism. Amplifying from RNA transcripts, the study obtained TCR beta CDR3 regions. RT-PCR in the first round used HTBI primers; a second-round multiplex PCR followed. A single record per CDR3 protein comes from TCRdb applying MiXCR to the multiplex PCR reads. The sample yields around 1,200,000 distinct CDR3 sequences, 36% seen once. Sequenced sample: peripheral blood or thyroid tissue (not recorded which). The receptors here all came from an adult man with Graves' hyperthyroidism.

This clonotype was counted many times. V and J are TRBV7-8 and TRBJ2-5; 7 nucleotides line up with TRBD1. Germline CDR1 and CDR2: SGHVS and FQNEAQ. V was pared by 4 bases and J by 6 bases, with 14 bases of the junction left unmatched. CDR3 length: 16 residues. The CDR3 reads CASSSPTKQGRQTQYF. DNA of the CDR3: TGTGCCAGCAGCTCACCCACCAAACAGGGGCGGCAGACCCAGTACTTC. The complete variable domain, with remaining parts taken from reference TRBV7-8 and TRBJ2-5, reads GAGVSQSPRYKVAKRGQDVALRCDPISGHVSLFWYQQALGQGPEFLTYFQNEAQLDKSGLPSDRFFAERPEGSVSTLKIQRTQQEDSAVYLCASSSPTKQGRQTQYFGPGTRLLVL.

V is TRBV11-2 and J is TRBJ2-1; D unclear. This CDR3 comprises 12 residues. Trimming removed 4 bases from V and 4 bases from J, with 5 bases in between. Germline V gene lookup returns CDR1 SGHAT and CDR2 FQNNGV. The CDR3 coding sequence is TGTGCCAGCAGCTCAGAATACAATGAGCAGTTCTTC. Amino acids: CASSSEYNEQFF.

This clonotype was picked up many times. The chain recombines TRBV5-6 with TRBJ1-1; 7 nucleotides match TRBD1. The length of the CDR3 is 14 residues. With V trimmed by 2 bases and J by 5 bases, 6 bases remained unmatched. Germline CDR1 reads SGHDT; CDR2 reads YYEEEE. As DNA, the CDR3 is TGTGCCAGCAGCTTACAGGGGAGGAGTACTGAAGCTTTCTTT. It specifies CASSLQGRSTEAFF. Supplemented by reference TRBV5-6 and TRBJ1-1, the full variable domain reads DAGVTQSPTHLIKTRGQQVTLRCSPKSGHDTVSWYQQALGQGPQFIFQYYEEEERQRGNFPDRFSGHQFPNYSSELNVNALLLGDSALYLCASSLQGRSTEAFFGQGTRLTVV.

V and J are TRBV30 and TRBJ2-7, with no clear D. V was clipped by 1 base and J by 1 base, with 5 bases between them. Germline V gene lookup returns CDR1 GTSNPN and CDR2 SVGIG (reference sequence). CDR3 size: 12 residues. For the CDR3, the DNA is TGTGCCTGGAGTGAACTGTCCTACGAGCAGTACTTC. Its translation is CAWSELSYEQYF.

The chain recombines TRBV5-1 with TRBJ1-4; a weak D match, TRBD1 (6 bases). V was cut by 4 bases and J by 3 bases, with 13 bases left in between. Germline values: CDR1 SGHRS, CDR2 YFSETQ. This CDR3 comprises 15 residues. CDR3 in DNA: TGCGCCAGCAGCAGCATGGGGGCACCTAATGAAAAACTGTTTTTT. It yields the protein CASSSMGAPNEKLFF.

V and J are TRBV2 and TRBJ2-3; D is undetermined. From germline, CDR1 is SNHLY and CDR2 FYNNEI. This CDR3 spans 15 amino acids. The V and J ends lost 1 base and 0 bases respectively, with 8 bases between them. The CDR3 loop reads CASSEEWGSTDTQYF. DNA for the CDR3: TGTGCCAGCAGTGAAGAGTGGGGAAGCACAGATACGCAGTATTTT.

Details on this clonotype: A much larger clone differs by one base, so this may be a read error. The chain uses TRBV7-2 and TRBJ1-1; 12 nucleotides line up with TRBD1. Germline trimming cut 5 bases from V and 3 bases from J; bases unmatched to any gene: 7. Germline loops: CDR1 SGHTA, CDR2 FQGNSA. The CDR3 length is 16 residues. CDR3 sequence: CASSLRDRGRYTEAFF. The CDR3, as DNA: TGTGCCAGCAGCCTCCGGGACAGGGGGCGGTACACTGAAGCTTTCTTT.

J is TRBJ1-1 and V is TRBV7-2; unclear D gene. CDR1 is SGHTA, CDR2 FQGNSA, per germline. The V end lost 5 bases, the J end lost 5 bases, and 15 bases lay between the germline ends. The CDR3 totals 14 residues. The CDR3 DNA follows: TGTGCCAGCAGCCCACCCCTGCTCCGAACTGAAGCTTTCTTT. Protein: CASSPPLLRTEAFF.

This clonotype was recorded a few times. The genes are TRBV9 and TRBJ1-2; D may be TRBD1 (6 bases). Germline CDR1 SGDLS, CDR2 YYNGEE. The CDR3 is made up of 15 amino acids. V was shortened by 2 bases and J by 13 bases, with 24 bases between the two germline ends. CDR3 amino acids: CASSVTGGALLSFTF. The CDR3 coding sequence is TGTGCCAGCAGCGTCACGGGGGGGGCGTTGCTTTCATTCACCTTC. Looking up the rest from reference TRBV9 and TRBJ1-2 gives the full variable domain: DSGVTQTPKHLITATGQRVTLRCSPRSGDLSVYWYQQSLDQGLQFLIQYYNGEERAKGNILERFSAQQFPDLHSELNLSSLELGDSALYFCASSVTGGALLSFTFGSGTRLTVV.